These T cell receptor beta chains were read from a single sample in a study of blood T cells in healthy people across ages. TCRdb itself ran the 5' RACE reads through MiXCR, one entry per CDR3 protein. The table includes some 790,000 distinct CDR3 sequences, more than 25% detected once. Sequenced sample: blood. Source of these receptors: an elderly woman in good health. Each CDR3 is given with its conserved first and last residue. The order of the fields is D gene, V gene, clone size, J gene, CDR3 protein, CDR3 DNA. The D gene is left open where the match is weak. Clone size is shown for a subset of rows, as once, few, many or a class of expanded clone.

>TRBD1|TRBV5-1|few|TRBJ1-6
CASRPRTGDNSPLHF
TGCGCCAGCAGACCTAGGACAGGGGACAATTCACCCCTCCACTTT
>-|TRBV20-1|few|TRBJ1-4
CSAPQGTNEKLFF
TGCAGTGCGCCTCAGGGGACTAATGAAAAACTGTTTTTT
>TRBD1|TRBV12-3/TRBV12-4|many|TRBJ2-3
CASIVGRRQGADTQYF
TGTGCCAGCATCGTCGGCCGAAGACAGGGGGCAGATACGCAGTATTTT
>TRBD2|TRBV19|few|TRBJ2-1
CASRKLAGGHNEQFF
TGTGCCAGTAGAAAACTAGCGGGGGGACACAATGAGCAGTTCTTC
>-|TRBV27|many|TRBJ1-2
CASSQPGGDYGYTF
TGTGCCAGCAGCCAACCGGGAGGAGACTATGGCTACACCTTC
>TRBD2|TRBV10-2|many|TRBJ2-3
CASSGGADTQYF
TGCGCCAGTTCCGGGGGGGCAGATACGCAGTATTTT
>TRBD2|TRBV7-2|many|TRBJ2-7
CASSLGTSGLEQYF
TGTGCCAGCAGCTTAGGGACTAGCGGGCTCGAGCAGTACTTC
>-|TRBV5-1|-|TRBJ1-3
CASSRSTSGNTIYF
TGCGCCAGCAGCCGGTCGACCTCTGGAAACACCATATATTTT
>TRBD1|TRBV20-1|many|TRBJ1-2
CSASRQGGYGYTF
TGCAGTGCCAGCCGACAGGGAGGCTATGGCTACACCTTC
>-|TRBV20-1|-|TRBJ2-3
CSAALTGVPTDTQYF
TGCAGTGCCGCCCTGACTGGCGTGCCCACAGATACGCAGTATTTT
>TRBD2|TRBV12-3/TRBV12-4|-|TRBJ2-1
CTSSGGQGSYNEQFF
TGTACCAGCTCGGGGGGGCAGGGGTCCTACAATGAGCAGTTCTTC
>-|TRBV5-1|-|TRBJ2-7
CASSSDTTYNEQYF
TGCGCCAGCAGCTCGGACACCACCTACAATGAGCAGTACTTC
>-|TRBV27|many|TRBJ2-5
CASSSGQTETQYF
TGTGCCAGCAGTTCAGGACAGACCGAGACCCAGTACTTC
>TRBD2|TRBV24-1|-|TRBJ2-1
CATRRGSGGHHEQFF
TGTGCCACCAGGCGGGGGAGCGGGGGGCACCATGAGCAGTTCTTC
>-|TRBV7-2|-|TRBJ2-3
CASSSSSGTPDTQYF
TGTGCCAGCAGCTCCTCTTCCGGGACCCCGGATACGCAGTATTTT
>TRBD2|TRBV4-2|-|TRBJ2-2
CASSQQGTSGGPLTGELFF
TGTGCCAGCAGCCAACAGGGAACTAGCGGGGGCCCCTTAACCGGGGAGCTGTTTTTT
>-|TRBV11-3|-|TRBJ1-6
CASSSEAISPLHF
TGTGCCAGCAGCTCTGAAGCGATCTCACCCCTCCACTTT
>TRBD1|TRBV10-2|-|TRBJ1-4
CASSESRTGRSDEKLFF
TGCGCCAGCAGTGAGTCTAGGACAGGGAGATCGGATGAAAAACTGTTTTTT
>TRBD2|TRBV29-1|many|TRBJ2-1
CSVEALAGTQSDEQFF
TGCAGCGTTGAAGCCCTAGCGGGGACCCAATCGGATGAGCAGTTCTTC
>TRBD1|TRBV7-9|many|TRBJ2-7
CASSLTGPSYEQYF
TGTGCCAGCAGCTTGACAGGGCCCTCCTACGAGCAGTACTTC
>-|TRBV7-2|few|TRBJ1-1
CASSLRESSAEAFF
TGTGCCAGCAGCTTGAGGGAGTCCTCGGCTGAAGCTTTCTTT
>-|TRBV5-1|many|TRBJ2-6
CASSLVNTPGISGANVLTF
TGCGCCAGCAGCTTGGTTAACACCCCGGGAATCTCTGGGGCCAACGTCCTGACTTTC
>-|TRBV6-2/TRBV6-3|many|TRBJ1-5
CASATFYRVSNQPQHF
TGTGCCAGCGCTACATTCTACAGGGTTAGCAATCAGCCCCAGCATTTT
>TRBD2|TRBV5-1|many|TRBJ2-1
CASSLAPTSGGHNEQFF
TGCGCCAGCAGCTTGGCCCCGACTAGCGGGGGACACAATGAGCAGTTCTTC
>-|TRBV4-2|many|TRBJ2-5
CASSQVDSQETQYF
TGTGCCAGCAGCCAAGTGGACAGCCAAGAGACCCAGTACTTC
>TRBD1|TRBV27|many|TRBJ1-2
CASSSTGTGKIYGYTF
TGTGCCAGCAGTTCAACCGGGACAGGGAAAATCTATGGCTACACCTTC
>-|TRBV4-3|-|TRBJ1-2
CASSQTSFGSTFNYGCTF
TGCGCCAGCAGCCAGACTTCTTTCGGGTCTACCTTTAACTATGGCTGCACCTTC
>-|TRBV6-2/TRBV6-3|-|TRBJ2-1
CASSFLRNSGDEQFF
TGTGCCAGCAGTTTCCTCAGGAATTCAGGGGATGAGCAGTTCTTC
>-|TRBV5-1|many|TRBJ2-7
CASSLVDSSYEQYF
TGCGCCAGCAGCTTGGTAGACTCCAGCTACGAGCAGTACTTC
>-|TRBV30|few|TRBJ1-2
CAWRIIANYGYTF
TGTGCCTGGAGGATCATAGCTAACTATGGCTACACCTTC
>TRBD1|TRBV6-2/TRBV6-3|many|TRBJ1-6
CASSPHGAGQGNNSPLHF
TGTGCCAGCAGTCCCCATGGTGCGGGACAGGGAAATAATTCACCCCTCCACTTT
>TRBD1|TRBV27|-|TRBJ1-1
CASSQIPGQGAAAFF
TGTGCTAGCAGTCAAATTCCGGGACAGGGGGCTGCGGCTTTCTTT
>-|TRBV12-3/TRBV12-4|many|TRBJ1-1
CASSLTQESEAFF
TGTGCCAGCAGTTTAACTCAGGAATCTGAAGCTTTCTTT
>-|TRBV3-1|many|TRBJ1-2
CASSRPGAAGYTF
TGTGCCAGCAGTCGGCCAGGCGCGGCTGGCTACACCTTC
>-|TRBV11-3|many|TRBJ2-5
CASSLFQTGTQYF
TGTGCCAGCAGCTTATTCCAGACCGGGACCCAGTACTTC
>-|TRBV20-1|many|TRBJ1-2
CSARDLRQEYGYTF
TGCAGTGCTAGAGATTTAAGGCAAGAATATGGCTACACCTTC
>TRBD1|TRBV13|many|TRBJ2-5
CASSLSGQGAWETQYF
TGTGCCAGCAGCTTATCGGGACAGGGGGCCTGGGAGACCCAGTACTTC
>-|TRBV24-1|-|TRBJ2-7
CATSDPRESSYEQYF
TGTGCCACCAGTGATCCCCGGGAAAGCTCCTACGAGCAGTACTTC
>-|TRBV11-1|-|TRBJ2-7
CASSTGKKIIAEQYF
TGTGCCAGCAGTACAGGCAAGAAAATAATCGCCGAGCAGTACTTC
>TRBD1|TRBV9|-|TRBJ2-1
CASSVRGQAPVGLGFF
TGTGCCAGCAGCGTAAGGGGACAGGCCCCCGTTGGCCTGGGGTTCTTC
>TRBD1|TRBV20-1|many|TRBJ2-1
CSASQGAPEQFF
TGCAGTGCTAGCCAGGGGGCCCCTGAGCAGTTCTTC
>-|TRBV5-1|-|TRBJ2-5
CASSLEGIYNEQYF
TGCGCCAGCAGCTTAGAGGGTATTTACAATGAGCAGTACTTC